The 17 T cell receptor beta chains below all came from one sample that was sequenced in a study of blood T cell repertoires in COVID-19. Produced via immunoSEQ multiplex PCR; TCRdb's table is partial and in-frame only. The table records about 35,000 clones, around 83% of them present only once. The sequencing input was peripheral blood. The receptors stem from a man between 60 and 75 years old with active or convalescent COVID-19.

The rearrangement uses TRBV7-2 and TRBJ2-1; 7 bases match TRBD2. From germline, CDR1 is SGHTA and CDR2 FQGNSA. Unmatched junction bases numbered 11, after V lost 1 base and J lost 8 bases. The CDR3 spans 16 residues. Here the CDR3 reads CASSLDWSSGHYEQFF. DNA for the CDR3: TGTGCCAGCAGCTTAGATTGGTCTAGCGGTCATTATGAGCAGTTCTTC.

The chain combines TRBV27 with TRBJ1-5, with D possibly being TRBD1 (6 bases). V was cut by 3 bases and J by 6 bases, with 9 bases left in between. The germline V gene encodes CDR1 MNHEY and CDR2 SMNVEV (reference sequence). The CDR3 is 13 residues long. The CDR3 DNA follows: TGTGCCAGCAGTTTTAGGGGGTTTCAGCCCCAGCATTTT. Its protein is CASSFRGFQPQHF.

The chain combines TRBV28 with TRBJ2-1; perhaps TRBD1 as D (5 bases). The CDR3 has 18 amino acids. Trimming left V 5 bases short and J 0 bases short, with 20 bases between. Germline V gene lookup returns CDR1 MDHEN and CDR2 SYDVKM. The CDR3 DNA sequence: TGTGCCAGCAGTCCCCAGGGATGGGGAAAGAGCTCCTACAATGAGCAGTTCTTC. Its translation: CASSPQGWGKSSYNEQFF.

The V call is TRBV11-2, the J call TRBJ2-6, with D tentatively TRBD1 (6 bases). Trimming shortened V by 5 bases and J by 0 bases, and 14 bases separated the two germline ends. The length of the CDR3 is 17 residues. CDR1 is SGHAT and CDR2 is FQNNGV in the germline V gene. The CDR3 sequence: CASSLPSQGSGANVLTF. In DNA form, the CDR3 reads TGTGCCAGCAGCCTACCTTCACAGGGCTCTGGGGCCAACGTCCTGACTTTC.

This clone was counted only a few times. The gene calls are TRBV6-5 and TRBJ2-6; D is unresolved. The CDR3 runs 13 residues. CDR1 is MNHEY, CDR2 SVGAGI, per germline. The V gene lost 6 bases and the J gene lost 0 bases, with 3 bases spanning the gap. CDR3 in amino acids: CASSISGANVLTF. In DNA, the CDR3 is TGTGCCAGCAGCATCTCTGGGGCCAACGTCCTGACTTTC.

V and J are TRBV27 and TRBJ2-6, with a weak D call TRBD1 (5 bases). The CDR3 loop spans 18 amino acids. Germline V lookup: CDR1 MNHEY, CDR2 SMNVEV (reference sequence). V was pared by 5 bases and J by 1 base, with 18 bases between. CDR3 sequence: CASSRLTALGSGANVLTF. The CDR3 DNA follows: TGTGCCAGCAGTCGATTGACAGCTCTCGGGTCTGGGGCCAACGTCCTGACTTTC.

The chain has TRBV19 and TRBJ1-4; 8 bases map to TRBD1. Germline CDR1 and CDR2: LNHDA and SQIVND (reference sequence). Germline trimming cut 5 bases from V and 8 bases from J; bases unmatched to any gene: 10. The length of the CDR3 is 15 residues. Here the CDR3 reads CASSDTGGSREKLFF. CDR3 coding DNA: TGTGCCAGTAGTGACACAGGGGGATCAAGAGAAAAACTGTTTTTT. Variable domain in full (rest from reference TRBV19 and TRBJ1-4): DGGITQSPKYLFRKEGQNVTLSCEQNLNHDAMYWYRQDPGQGLRLIYYSQIVNDFQKGDIAEGYSVSREKKESFPLTVTSAQKNPTAFYLCASSDTGGSREKLFFGSGTQLSVL.

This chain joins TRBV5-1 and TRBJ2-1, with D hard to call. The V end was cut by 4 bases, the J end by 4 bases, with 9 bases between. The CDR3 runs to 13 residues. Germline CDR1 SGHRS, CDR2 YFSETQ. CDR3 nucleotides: TGCGCCAGCAGCCTTACAGAGTACAATGAGCAGTTCTTC. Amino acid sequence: CASSLTEYNEQFF.

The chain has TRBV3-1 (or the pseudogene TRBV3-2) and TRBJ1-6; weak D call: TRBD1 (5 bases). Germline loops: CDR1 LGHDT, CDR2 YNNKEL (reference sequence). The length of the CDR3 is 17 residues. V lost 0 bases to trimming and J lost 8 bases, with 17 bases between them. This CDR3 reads CASSQEGLGRTYSPLHF. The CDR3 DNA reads TGTGCCAGCAGCCAAGAGGGGCTAGGACGGACGTATTCACCCCTCCACTTT.

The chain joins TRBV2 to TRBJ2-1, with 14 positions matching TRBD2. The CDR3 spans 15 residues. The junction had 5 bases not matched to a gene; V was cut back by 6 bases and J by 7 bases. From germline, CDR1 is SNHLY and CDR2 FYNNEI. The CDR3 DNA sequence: TGTGCCAGCAGGACGAGACTAGCGGGGGGGAATGAGCAGTTCTTC. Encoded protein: CASRTRLAGGNEQFF.

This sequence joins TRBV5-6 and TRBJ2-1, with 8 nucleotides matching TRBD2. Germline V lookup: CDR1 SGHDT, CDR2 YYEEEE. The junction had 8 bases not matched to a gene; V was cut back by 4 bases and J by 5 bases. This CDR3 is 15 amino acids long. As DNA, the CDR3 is TGTGCCAGCAGCGTATTAGCGGGGTTTAACAATGAGCAGTTCTTC. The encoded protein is CASSVLAGFNNEQFF.

The CDR3 sequence: CSAWRVETEAFF. As DNA, the CDR3 is TGCAGCGCCTGGAGGGTAGAGACTGAAGCTTTCTTT. The gene calls are TRBV29-1 and TRBJ1-1; D ambiguous. With 7 bases removed from V and 5 bases from J, the gap between germline ends came to 14 bases. Germline V gene data show CDR1 as SQVTM and CDR2 as ANQGSEA. CDR3 size: 12 residues.

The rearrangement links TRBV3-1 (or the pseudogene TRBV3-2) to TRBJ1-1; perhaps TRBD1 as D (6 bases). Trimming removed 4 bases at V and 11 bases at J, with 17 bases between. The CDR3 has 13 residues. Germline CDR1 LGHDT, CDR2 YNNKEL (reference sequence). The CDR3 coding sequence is TGTGCCAGCAGCCCAAGGGAGGGGGTTGGGGCTTTCTTT. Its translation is CASSPREGVGAFF.

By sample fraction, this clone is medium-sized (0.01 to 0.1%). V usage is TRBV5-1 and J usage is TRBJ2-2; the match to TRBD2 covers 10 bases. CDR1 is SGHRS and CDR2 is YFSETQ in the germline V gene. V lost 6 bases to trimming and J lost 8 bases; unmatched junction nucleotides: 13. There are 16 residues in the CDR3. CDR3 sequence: CASTKSSGRLAGELFF. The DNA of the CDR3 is TGCGCCAGCACCAAATCTAGCGGGAGATTGGCTGGGGAGCTGTTTTTT.

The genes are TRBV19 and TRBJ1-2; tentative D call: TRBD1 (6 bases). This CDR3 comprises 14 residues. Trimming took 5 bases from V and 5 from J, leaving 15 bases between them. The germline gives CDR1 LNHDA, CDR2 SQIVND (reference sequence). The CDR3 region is CASSVRGARYGYTF. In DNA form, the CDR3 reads TGTGCCAGTAGTGTTCGGGGGGCGCGGTATGGCTACACCTTC.

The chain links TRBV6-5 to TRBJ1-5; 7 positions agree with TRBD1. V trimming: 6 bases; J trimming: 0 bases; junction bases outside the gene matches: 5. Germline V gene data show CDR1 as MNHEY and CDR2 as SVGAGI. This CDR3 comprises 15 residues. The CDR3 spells CASSGQANSNQPQHF. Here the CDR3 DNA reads TGTGCCAGCAGCGGACAGGCCAATAGCAATCAGCCCCAGCATTTT.

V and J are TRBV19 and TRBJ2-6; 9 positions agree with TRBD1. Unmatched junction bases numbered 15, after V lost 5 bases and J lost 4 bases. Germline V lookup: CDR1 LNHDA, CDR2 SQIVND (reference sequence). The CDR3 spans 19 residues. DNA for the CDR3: TGTGCCAGTAGTTCCTCCGGGACAGGGAAATTAGGAGGGGCCAACGTCCTGACTTTC. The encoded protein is CASSSSGTGKLGGANVLTF.